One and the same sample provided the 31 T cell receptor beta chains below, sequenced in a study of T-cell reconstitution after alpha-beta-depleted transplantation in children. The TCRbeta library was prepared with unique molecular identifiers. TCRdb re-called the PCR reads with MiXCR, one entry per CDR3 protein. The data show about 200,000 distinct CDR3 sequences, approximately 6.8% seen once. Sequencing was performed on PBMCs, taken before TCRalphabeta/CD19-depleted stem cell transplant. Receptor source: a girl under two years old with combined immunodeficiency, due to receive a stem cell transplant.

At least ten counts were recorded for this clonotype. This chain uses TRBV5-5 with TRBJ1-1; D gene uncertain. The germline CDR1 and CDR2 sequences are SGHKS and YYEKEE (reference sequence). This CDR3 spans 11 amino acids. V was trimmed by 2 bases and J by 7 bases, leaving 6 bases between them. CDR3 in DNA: TGTGCCAGCAGCTTCGGTAGTGAAGCTTTCTTT. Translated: CASSFGSEAFF.

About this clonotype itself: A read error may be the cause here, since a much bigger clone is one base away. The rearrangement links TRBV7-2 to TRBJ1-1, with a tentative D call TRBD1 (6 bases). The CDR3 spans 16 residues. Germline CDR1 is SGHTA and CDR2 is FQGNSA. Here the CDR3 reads CASSSEGLGAKTESFF. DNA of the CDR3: TGTGCCAGCAGCTCCGAGGGTCTGGGGGCGAAGACTGAATCTTTCTTT.

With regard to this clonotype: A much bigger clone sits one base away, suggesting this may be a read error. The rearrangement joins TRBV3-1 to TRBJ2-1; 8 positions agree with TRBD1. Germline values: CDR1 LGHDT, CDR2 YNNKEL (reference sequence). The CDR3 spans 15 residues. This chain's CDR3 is CACSQGRTGWNEQFF. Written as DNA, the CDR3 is TGTGCCTGCAGCCAAGGTCGGACAGGGTGGAATGAGCAGTTCTTC.

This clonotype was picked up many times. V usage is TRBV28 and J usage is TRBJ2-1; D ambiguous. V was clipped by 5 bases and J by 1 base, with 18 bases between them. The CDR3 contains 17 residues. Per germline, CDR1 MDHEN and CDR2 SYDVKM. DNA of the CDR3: TGTGCCAGCAGTACCTTCGACACTCAGCCGTCCTACAATGAGCAGTTCTTC. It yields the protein CASSTFDTQPSYNEQFF.

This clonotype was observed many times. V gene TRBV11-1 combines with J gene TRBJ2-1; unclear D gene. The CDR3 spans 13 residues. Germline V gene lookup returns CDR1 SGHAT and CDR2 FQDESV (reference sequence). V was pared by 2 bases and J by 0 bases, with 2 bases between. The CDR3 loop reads CASSLNSYNEQFF. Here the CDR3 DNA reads TGTGCCAGCAGCTTAAACTCCTACAATGAGCAGTTCTTC.

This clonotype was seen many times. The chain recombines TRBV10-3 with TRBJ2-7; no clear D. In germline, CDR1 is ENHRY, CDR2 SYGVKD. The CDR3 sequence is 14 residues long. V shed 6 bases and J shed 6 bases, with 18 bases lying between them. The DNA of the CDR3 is TGTGCCATCAGCCAGAATACAGCCGTGGGCGAGCAGTACTTC. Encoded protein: CAISQNTAVGEQYF.

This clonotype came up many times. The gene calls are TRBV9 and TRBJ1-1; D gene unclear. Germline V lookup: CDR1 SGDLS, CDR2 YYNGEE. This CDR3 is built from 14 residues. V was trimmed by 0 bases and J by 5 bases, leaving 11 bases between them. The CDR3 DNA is TGTGCCAGCAGCGTAGATGGGGTACGGACTGAAGCTTTCTTT. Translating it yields CASSVDGVRTEAFF.

The CDR3 protein is CASSLIDTQYF. For the CDR3, the DNA is TGTGCCAGCAGCTTGATCGATACGCAGTATTTT. The gene calls are TRBV5-6 and TRBJ2-3; D ambiguous. The V and J ends lost 1 base and 6 bases respectively, with 3 bases between them. From germline, CDR1 is SGHDT and CDR2 YYEEEE. This CDR3 contains 11 residues.

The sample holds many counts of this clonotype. CDR3 coding DNA: TGTGCCAGCAGCTTAACTCCGGTTCCCGGGGAGCTGTTTTTT. Translated, it gives CASSLTPVPGELFF. The V and J genes are TRBV7-9 and TRBJ2-2; D gene unclear. The V and J ends lost 2 bases and 6 bases respectively, with 10 bases between them. The germline gives CDR1 SEHNR, CDR2 FQNEAQ (reference sequence). The length of the CDR3 is 14 residues.

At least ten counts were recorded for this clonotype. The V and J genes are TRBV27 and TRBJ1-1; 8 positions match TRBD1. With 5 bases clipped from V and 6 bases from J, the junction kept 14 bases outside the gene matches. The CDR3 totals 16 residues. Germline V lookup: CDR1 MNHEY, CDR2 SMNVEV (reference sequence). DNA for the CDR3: TGTGCCAGCAGTCCGCTAGACCAGGGGGCGTTGGCTGAAGCTTTCTTT. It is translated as CASSPLDQGALAEAFF.

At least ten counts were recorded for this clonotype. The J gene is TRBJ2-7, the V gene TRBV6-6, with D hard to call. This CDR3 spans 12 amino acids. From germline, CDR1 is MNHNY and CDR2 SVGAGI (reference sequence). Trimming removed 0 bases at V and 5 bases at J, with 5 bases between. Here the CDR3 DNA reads TGTGCCAGCAGTTACTCCCAGAACGAGCAGTACTTC. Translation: CASSYSQNEQYF.

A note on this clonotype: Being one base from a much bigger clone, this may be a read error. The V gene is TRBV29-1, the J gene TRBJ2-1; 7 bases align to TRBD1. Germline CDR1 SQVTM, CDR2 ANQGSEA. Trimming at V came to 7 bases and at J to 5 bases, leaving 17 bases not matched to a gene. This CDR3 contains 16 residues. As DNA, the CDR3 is TGCAGCGAATCGGGGACAGTCCGAAAAAGTGACAATGAGCAGTTCTTC. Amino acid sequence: CSESGTVRKSDNEQFF.

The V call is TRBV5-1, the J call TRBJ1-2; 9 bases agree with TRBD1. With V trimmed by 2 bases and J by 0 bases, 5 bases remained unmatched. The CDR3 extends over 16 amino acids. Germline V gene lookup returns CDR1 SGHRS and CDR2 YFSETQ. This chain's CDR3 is CASSFGTGQANYGYTF. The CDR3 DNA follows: TGCGCCAGCAGCTTCGGGACAGGGCAAGCTAACTATGGCTACACCTTC.

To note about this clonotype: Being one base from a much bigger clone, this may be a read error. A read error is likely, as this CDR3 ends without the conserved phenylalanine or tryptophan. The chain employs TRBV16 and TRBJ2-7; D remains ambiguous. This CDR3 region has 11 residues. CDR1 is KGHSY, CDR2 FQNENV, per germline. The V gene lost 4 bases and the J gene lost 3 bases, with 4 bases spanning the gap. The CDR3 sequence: CASSPYYEQYY. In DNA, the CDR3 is TGTGCCAGCAGCCCCTACTACGAGCAGTACTAC.

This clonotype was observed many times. The CDR3 loop is CASSRTGGFYNEQFF. The CDR3 nucleotides read TGTGCCAGCAGCCGGACAGGGGGTTTCTACAATGAGCAGTTCTTC. The chain links TRBV3-1 to TRBJ2-1; TRBD1 matches 10 bases. J lost 3 bases, V lost 4 bases, and 3 bases had no gene match. The CDR3 has 15 amino acids. The germline V gene encodes CDR1 LGHDT and CDR2 YNNKEL (reference sequence).

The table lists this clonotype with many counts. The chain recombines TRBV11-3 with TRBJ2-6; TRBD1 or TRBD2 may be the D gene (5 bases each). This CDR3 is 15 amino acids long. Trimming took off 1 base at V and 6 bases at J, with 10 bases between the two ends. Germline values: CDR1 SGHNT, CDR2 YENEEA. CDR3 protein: CASSLGYGAANVLTF. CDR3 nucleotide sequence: TGTGCCAGCAGCTTAGGATACGGGGCGGCCAACGTCCTGACTTTC.

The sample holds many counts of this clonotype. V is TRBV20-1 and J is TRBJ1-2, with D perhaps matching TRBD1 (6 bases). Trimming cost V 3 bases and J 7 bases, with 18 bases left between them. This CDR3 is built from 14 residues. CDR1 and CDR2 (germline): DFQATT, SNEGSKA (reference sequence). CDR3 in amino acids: CSASVPGALRGYTF. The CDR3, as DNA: TGCAGTGCTAGTGTTCCGGGGGCACTCCGTGGCTACACCTTC.

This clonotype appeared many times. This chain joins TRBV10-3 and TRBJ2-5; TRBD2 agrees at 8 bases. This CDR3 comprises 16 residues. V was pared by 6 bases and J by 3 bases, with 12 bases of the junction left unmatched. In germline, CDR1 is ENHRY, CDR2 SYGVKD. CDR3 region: CAISAGTSRVEETQYF. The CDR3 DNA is TGTGCCATCAGCGCAGGGACTAGTCGGGTCGAAGAGACCCAGTACTTC.

Written as DNA, the CDR3 is TGCGCCAGCAGCCTTTCTAGCGGGGGGGCCAGTGATACGCAGTATTTT. Protein sequence: CASSLSSGGASDTQYF. The V and J genes are TRBV4-3 and TRBJ2-3, with 12 bases identical to TRBD2. This CDR3 comprises 16 residues. Germline V gives CDR1 LGHNA, CDR2 YSLEER. With 4 bases clipped from V and 6 bases from J, the junction kept 8 bases outside the gene matches.

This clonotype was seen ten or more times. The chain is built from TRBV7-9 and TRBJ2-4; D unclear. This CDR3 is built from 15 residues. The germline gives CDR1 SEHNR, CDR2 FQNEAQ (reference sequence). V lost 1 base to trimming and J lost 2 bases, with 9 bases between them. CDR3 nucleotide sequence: TGTGCCAGCAGCTTAGTTGGCGAGCCCAAAAACATTCAGTACTTC. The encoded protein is CASSLVGEPKNIQYF.

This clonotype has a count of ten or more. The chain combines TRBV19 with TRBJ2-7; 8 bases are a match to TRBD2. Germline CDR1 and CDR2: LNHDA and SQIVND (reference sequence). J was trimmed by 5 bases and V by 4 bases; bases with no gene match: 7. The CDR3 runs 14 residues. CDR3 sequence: CASSTVAGRDEQYF. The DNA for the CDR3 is TGTGCCAGTAGTACAGTAGCGGGACGCGACGAGCAGTACTTC.

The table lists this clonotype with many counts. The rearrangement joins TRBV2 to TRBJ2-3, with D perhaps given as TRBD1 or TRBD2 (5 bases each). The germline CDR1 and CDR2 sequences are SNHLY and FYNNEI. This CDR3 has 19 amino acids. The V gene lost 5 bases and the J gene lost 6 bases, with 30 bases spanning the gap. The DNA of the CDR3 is TGTGCCAGCAGTTTCACCCTGTCCTCGGGGACCCCGCGTAACGATACGCAGTATTTT. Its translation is CASSFTLSSGTPRNDTQYF.

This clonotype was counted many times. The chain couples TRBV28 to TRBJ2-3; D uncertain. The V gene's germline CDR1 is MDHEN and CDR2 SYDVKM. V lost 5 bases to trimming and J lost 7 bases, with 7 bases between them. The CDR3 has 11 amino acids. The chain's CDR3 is CASSHPNTQYF. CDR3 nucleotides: TGTGCCAGCAGTCACCCTAATACGCAGTATTTT.

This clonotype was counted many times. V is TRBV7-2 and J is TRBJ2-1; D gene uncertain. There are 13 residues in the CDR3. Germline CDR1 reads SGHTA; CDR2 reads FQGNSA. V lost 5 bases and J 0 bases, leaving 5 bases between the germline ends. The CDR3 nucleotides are TGTGCCAGCAGCCAGACCTCCTACAATGAGCAGTTCTTC. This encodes CASSQTSYNEQFF.

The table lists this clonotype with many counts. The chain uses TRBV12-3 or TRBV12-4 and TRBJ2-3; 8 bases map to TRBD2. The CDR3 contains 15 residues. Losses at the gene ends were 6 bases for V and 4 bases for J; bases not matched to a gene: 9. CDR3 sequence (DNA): TGTGCCAGCAGACTTAGCGGGGCCTACCCAGATACGCAGTATTTT. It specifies CASRLSGAYPDTQYF.

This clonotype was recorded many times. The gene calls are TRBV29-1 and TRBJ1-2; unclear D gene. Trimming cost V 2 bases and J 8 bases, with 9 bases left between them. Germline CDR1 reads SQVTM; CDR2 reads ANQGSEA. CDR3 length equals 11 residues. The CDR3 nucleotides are TGCAGCGTTGAAAGGGCCTGGGGCTACACCTTC. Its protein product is CSVERAWGYTF. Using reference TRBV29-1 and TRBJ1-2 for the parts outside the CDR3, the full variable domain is SAVISQKPSRDICQRGTSLTIQCQVDSQVTMMFWYRQQPGQSLTLIATANQGSEATYESGFVIDKFPISRPNLTFSTLTVSNMSPEDSSIYLCSVERAWGYTFGSGTRLTVV.

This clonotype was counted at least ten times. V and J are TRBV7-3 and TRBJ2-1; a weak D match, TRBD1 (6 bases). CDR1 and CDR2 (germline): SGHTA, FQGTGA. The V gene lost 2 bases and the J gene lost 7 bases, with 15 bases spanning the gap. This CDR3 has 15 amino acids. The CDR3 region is CASSLYLGTRNEQFF. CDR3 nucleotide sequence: TGTGCCAGCAGCTTATACCTCGGGACACGTAATGAGCAGTTCTTC.

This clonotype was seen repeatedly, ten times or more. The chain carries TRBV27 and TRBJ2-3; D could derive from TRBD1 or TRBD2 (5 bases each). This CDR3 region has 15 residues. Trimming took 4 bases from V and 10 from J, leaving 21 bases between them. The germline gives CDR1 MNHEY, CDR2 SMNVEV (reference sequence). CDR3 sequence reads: CASSSPQGPEQAQYF. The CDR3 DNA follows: TGTGCCAGCAGTTCCCCGCAGGGACCCGAGCAGGCGCAGTATTTT.

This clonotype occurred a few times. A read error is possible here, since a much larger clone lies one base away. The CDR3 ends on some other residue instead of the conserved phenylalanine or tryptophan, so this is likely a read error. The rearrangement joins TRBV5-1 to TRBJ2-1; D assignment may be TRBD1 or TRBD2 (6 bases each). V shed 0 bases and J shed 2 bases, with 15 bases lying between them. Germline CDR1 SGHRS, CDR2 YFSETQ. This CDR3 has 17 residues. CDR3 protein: CASSLVGGRGTYNEQFY. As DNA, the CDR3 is TGCGCCAGCAGCTTGGTCGGGGGCAGGGGCACCTACAATGAGCAGTTCTAC.

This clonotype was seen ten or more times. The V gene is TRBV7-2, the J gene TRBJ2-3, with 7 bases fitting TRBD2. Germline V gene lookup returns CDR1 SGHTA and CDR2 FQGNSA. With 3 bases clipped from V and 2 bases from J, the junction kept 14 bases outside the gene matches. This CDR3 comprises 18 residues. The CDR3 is CASSFIGGSGSHTDTQYF. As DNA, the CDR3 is TGTGCCAGCAGCTTTATCGGGGGGAGCGGGTCACACACAGATACGCAGTATTTT.

The CDR3: CASSFSDNNQPQHF. CDR3 sequence (DNA): TGTGCCAGCAGCTTTAGCGACAACAATCAGCCCCAGCATTTT. V gene TRBV7-2 combines with J gene TRBJ1-5; D remains unclear. This CDR3 region has 14 residues. In germline, CDR1 is SGHTA, CDR2 FQGNSA. The ends were cut back, 3 bases at V and 3 bases at J, with 9 bases in the middle.